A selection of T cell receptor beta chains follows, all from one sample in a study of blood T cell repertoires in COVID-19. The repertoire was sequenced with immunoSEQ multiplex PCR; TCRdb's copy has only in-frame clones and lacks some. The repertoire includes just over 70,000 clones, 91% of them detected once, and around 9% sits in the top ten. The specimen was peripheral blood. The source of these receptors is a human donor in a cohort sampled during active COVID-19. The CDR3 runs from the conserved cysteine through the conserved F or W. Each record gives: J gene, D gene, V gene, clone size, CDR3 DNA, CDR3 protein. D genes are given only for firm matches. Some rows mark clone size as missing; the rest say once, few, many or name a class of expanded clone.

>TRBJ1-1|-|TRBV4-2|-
TGTGCCAGCAGCCTCGACGAGGTCCCGTTCAACACTGAAGCTTTCTTT
CASSLDEVPFNTEAFF
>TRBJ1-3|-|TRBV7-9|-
TGTGCCAGCAGCTTCGACACCTCTGGAAACACCATATATTTT
CASSFDTSGNTIYF
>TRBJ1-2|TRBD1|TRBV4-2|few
TGTGCCAGCAGCCAGCGGGACAGCCTCTATGGCTACACCTTC
CASSQRDSLYGYTF
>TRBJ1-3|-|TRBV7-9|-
TGTGCCAGCAGCCGATCGGGGGATACTGGAAACACCATATATTTT
CASSRSGDTGNTIYF
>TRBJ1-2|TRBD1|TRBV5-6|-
TGTGCCAGCAGCCCCGGACAGGGCATTAACTATGGCTACACCTTC
CASSPGQGINYGYTF
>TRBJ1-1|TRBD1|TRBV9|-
TGTGCCAGCAGCGTAGAGGACAGGGGCACTGAAGCTTTCTTT
CASSVEDRGTEAFF
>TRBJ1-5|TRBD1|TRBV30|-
TGTGCCTGGAGTGGGGACAGGGAAGGGGATCAGCCCCAGCATTTT
CAWSGDREGDQPQHF
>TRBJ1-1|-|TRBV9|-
TGTGCCAGCAGCCCCATGGACAGGAACACTGAAGCTTTCTTT
CASSPMDRNTEAFF
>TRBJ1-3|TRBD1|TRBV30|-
TGTGCCTGGAGTCAGGACAGGCCGAGCTCTGGAAACACCATATATTTT
CAWSQDRPSSGNTIYF
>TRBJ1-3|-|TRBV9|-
TGTGCCAGCAGCGTAGAAGGAGTGGGAAACACCATATATTTT
CASSVEGVGNTIYF
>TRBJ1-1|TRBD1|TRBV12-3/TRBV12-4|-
TGTGCCAGCAGTCTCCGGGACAGGGGTGAAGCTTTCTTT
CASSLRDRGEAFF
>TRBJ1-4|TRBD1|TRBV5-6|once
TGTGCCAGCAGTCCTACCGGGACAGGAGATGAAAAACTGTTTTTT
CASSPTGTGDEKLFF
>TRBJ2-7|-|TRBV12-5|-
TGTGCTAGTTCCAAAACAGGGACCGAGCAGTACTTC
CASSKTGTEQYF
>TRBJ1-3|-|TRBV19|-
TGTGCCAGTAGTAGAAAACTCGGAAACACCATATATTTT
CASSRKLGNTIYF
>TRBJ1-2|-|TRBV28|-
TGTGCCAGCAGTTTAACTACCGTTAACTATGGCTACACCTTC
CASSLTTVNYGYTF
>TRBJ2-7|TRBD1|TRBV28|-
TGTGCCAGCAGCCCCCGGGGACAGGAGAGGGTTGGGCAGTACTTC
CASSPRGQERVGQYF
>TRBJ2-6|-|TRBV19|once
TGTGCCAGTAGCGCCGGGGGTCCCTCTGGGGCCAACGTCCTGACTTTC
CASSAGGPSGANVLTF
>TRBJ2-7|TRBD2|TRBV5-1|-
TGCGCCAGCACACTTCGTAGCGGGGGTTCCTACGAGCAGTACTTC
CASTLRSGGSYEQYF
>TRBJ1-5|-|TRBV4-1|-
TGCGCCAGCAGCCAAACAGGGATCAGCAATCAGCCCCAGCATTTT
CASSQTGISNQPQHF
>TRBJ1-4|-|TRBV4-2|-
TGTGCCAGCAGCCAAGAGTGGACACCGGAAAATGAAAAACTGTTTTTT
CASSQEWTPENEKLFF
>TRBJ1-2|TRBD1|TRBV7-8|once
TGTGCCAGCAGCTCGGACAGGGCTAACTATGGCTACACCTTC
CASSSDRANYGYTF
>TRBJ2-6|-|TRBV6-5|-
TGTGCCAGCAGTTACGCGCATAACTCTGGGGCCAACGTCCTGACTTTC
CASSYAHNSGANVLTF
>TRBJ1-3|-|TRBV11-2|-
TGTGCCAGCAGCCCCCGGGGGACTGGAAACACCATATATTTT
CASSPRGTGNTIYF
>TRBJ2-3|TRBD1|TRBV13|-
TGTGCCAGCAGCGGGGGGACAGGGGCCACAGATACGCAGTATTTT
CASSGGTGATDTQYF
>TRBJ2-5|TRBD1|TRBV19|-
TGTGCCAGTAGTGTACAGGGGGCGGGGGAGACCCAGTACTTC
CASSVQGAGETQYF
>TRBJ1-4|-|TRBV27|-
TGTGCCAGCAGTCCTATGTTGGGGCCCAATGAAAAACTGTTTTTT
CASSPMLGPNEKLFF
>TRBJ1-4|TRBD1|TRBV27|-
TGTGCCAGCAGTATCCCAGGGGGTGAAAAACTGTTTTTT
CASSIPGGEKLFF
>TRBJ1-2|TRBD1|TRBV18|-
TGTGCCAGCTCACCAAATCGACAGGGAGGACGTCATGGCTACACCTTC
CASSPNRQGGRHGYTF
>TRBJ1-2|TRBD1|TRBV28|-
TGTGCCAGCAGTTTCTCAGGACAGGGTGGCGGCTATGGCTACACCTTC
CASSFSGQGGGYGYTF
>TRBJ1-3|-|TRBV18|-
TGTGCCAGCTCACCGGGCTCGTCGAATACTGGAAACACCATATATTTT
CASSPGSSNTGNTIYF
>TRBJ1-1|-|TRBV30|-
TGTGCCTGGAGTTCGGGGACTGAAGCTTTCTTT
CAWSSGTEAFF
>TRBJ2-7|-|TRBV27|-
TGTGCCAGCAGCCCACCCCCAGTTTTTACGGGAACCATATACGAGCAGTACTTC
CASSPPPVFTGTIYEQYF
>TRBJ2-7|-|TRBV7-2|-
TGTGCCAGCAGCTCGCCGGGGTCCTACGAGCAGTACTTC
CASSSPGSYEQYF
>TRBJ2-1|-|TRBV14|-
TGTGTCAGCAGCCCCGTCGGGACTGCGGTAAACAATGAGCAGTTCTTC
CVSSPVGTAVNNEQFF
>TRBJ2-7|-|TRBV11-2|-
TGTGCCAGCAGCTCTTACCGGGGAGGGGACAGGTACTACGAGCAGTACTTC
CASSSYRGGDRYYEQYF
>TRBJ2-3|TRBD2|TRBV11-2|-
TGTGCCAGCAGCCCCCGGCGGGGGGGAGACACAGATACGCAGTATTTT
CASSPRRGGDTDTQYF
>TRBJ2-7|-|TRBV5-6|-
TGTGCCAGCAGCTTCGGACAGATCACCTACGAGCAGTACTTC
CASSFGQITYEQYF
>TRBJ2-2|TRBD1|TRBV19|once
TGTGCCAGTAGTAAAGACAGGGGGCTAGCCGGGGAGCTGTTTTTT
CASSKDRGLAGELFF
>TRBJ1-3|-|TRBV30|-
TGTGCCTGGAGTGTACCAGGGAACATAAACACCATATATTTT
CAWSVPGNINTIYF
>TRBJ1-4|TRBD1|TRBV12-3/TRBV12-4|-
TGTGCCAGCAGTTTATACAGGGGTGAAAAACTGTTTTTT
CASSLYRGEKLFF
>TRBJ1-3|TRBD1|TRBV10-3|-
TGTGCCATCAAGGACAGGGCATCTGGAAACACCATATATTTT
CAIKDRASGNTIYF
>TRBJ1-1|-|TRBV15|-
TGTGCCACCAGCAACAGGGAGGGCACTGAAGCTTTCTTT
CATSNREGTEAFF
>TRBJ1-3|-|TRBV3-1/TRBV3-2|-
TGTGCCAGCAGCCAAGATCTTCTCCAGGGTGCTGGAAACACCATATATTTT
CASSQDLLQGAGNTIYF
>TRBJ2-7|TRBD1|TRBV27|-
TGTGCCAGCAGTCTCGGGACAGGGTGGGCCTACGAGCAGTACTTC
CASSLGTGWAYEQYF
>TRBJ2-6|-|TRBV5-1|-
TGCGCCAGCAGCTTGATAAGCCCTGGGGCCAACGTCCTGACTTTC
CASSLISPGANVLTF
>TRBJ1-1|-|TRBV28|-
TGTGCCAGCAGCCCTGACGTCCGGGGGGGCACTGAAGCTTTCTTT
CASSPDVRGGTEAFF
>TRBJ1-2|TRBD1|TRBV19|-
TGTGCCAGTCTACAGGGGGAGTATGGCTACACCTTC
CASLQGEYGYTF
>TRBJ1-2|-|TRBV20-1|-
TGCAGTGCTACAGGGAAATCTGGCTACACCTTC
CSATGKSGYTF
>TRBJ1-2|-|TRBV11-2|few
TGTGCCAGCAGCCCAAAGTATCGGCAGGTCCATGGCTACACCTTC
CASSPKYRQVHGYTF
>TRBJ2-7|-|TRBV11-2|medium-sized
TGTGCCAGCAGCTTAGTTAGGGACTGGAGCGAGCAGTACTTC
CASSLVRDWSEQYF
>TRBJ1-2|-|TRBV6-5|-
TGTGCCAGCAGTCCGGACAGTGCAGCTAACTATGGCTACACCTTC
CASSPDSAANYGYTF
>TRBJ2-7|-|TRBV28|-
TGTGCCAGCGTTGGTGTGAGCGAGTACGAGCAGTACTTC
CASVGVSEYEQYF
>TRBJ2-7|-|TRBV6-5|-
TGTGCCAGCACCCAAAGGGCAGGGGCCTACGAGCAGTACTTC
CASTQRAGAYEQYF
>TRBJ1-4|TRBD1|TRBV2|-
TGTGCCAGCAAGAGTTCAGGGGGGACAAATGAAAAACTGTTTTTT
CASKSSGGTNEKLFF
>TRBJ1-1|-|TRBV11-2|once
TGTGCCAGCAGCCTTACAACAGTCGAAGCTTTCTTT
CASSLTTVEAFF
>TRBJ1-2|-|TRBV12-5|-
TGTGCTAGTGGTTTAGTGGCAAAGACGGGGGAAAAAGGGGCTGGCTACACCTTC
CASGLVAKTGEKGAGYTF
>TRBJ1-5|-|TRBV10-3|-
TGTGCCATCAGTGAACAGGTGTCAGATAACAATCAGCCCCAGCATTTT
CAISEQVSDNNQPQHF
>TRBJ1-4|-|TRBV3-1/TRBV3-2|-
TGTGCCAGCGGGGGGAGCCCTCTCACTAATGAAAAACTGTTTTTT
CASGGSPLTNEKLFF
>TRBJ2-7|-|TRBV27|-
TGTGCCAGCAGTTTCGTCGGCTACGAGCAGTACTTC
CASSFVGYEQYF
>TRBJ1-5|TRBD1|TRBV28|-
TGTGCCAGCAGCCCACCCGGGACAGGGTCTTTTTCGTGGGGTAATAGCAATCAGCCCCAGCATTTT
CASSPPGTGSFSWGNSNQPQHF